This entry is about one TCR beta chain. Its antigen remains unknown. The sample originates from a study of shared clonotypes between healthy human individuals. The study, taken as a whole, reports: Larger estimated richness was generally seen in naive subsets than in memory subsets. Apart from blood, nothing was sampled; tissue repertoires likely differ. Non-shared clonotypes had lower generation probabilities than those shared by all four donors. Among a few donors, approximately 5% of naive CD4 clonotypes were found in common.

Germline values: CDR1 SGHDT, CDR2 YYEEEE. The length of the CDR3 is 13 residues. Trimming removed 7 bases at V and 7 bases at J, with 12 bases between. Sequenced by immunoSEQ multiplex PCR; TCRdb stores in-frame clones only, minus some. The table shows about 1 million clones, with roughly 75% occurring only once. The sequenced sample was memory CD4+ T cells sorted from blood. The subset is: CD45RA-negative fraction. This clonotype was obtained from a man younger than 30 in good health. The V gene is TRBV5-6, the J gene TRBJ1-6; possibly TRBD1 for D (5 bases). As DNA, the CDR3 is TGTGCCAGCCTGGAGGGACCAAATTCACCCCTCCACTTT. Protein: CASLEGPNSPLHF.